What follows are 5 T cell receptor beta chains derived from one specimen sequenced in a study of Ad26.COV2.S vaccination and SARS-CoV-2 variants. Method: immunoSEQ multiplex PCR; TCRdb's copy keeps in-frame clones and lacks some. The table lists about 320,000 clones, 85% to 90% of them singletons. The treatment here: 15 to 20 received Ad26.COV2.S at low or high dose, single or two shots; roughly five received placebo; per-sample allocation not given. Material that was analyzed had been drawn on day 63 after the first vaccine or placebo injection. The sequenced sample was peripheral blood, obtained in a trial of Ad26.COV2.S vaccine versus placebo. These receptors were taken from a person between 18 and 60 years old who received the Ad26.COV2.S COVID-19 vaccine or a placebo.

The rearrangement links TRBV7-3 to TRBJ1-1; 7 bases are a match to TRBD1. V dropped 5 bases and J dropped 4; count of bases not matched to a gene: 10. Germline CDR1 is SGHTA and CDR2 is FQGTGA. CDR3 length equals 15 residues. CDR3 bases: TGTGCCAGCAGCCCAGGGGGGGTTCGGGCCACTGAAGCTTTCTTT. This encodes CASSPGGVRATEAFF.

This rearrangement joins TRBV9 to TRBJ2-1; 10 nucleotides line up with TRBD2. Trimming took 4 bases from V and 4 from J; bases not matched to a gene: 14. CDR3 size: 18 residues. Germline V gene lookup returns CDR1 SGDLS and CDR2 YYNGEE. This CDR3 reads CASSPLSLAGVLYNEQFF. CDR3 coding DNA: TGTGCCAGCAGCCCCCTTAGTCTAGCGGGGGTTCTGTACAATGAGCAGTTCTTC.

The rearrangement uses TRBV9 and TRBJ1-4, with D possibly being TRBD1 (5 bases). Trimming cost V 3 bases and J 7 bases, with 16 bases left between them. This CDR3 is 15 amino acids long. The germline V gene has CDR1 SGDLS and CDR2 YYNGEE. The CDR3 sequence: CASSADRGAGEKLFF. Written as DNA, the CDR3 is TGTGCCAGCAGCGCCGATCGGGGCGCGGGTGAAAAACTGTTTTTT.

This sequence joins TRBV4-3 and TRBJ2-3, with 10 positions matching TRBD2. Germline-derived CDR1 and CDR2 are LGHNA and YSLEER. The CDR3 extends over 16 amino acids. V lost 1 base to trimming and J lost 5 bases; unmatched junction nucleotides: 6. The CDR3 sequence is CASSQGRASGGDTQYF. Written as DNA, the CDR3 is TGCGCCAGCAGCCAAGGACGGGCTAGCGGGGGAGATACGCAGTATTTT.

The genes are TRBV4-2 and TRBJ2-7; the D is unclear. Germline CDR1 LGHNA, CDR2 YNFKEQ. The length of the CDR3 is 16 residues. V was trimmed by 0 bases and J by 0 bases, leaving 12 bases between them. The CDR3 here is CASSQDQRPSSYEQYF. The CDR3 nucleotides read TGTGCCAGCAGCCAAGATCAAAGGCCTAGCTCCTACGAGCAGTACTTC.